This T cell receptor (beta chain) was captured in a study of blood T cell repertoires in COVID-19. The CDR3 consists of 17 residues. Germline loops: CDR1 LNHDA, CDR2 SQIVND (reference sequence). V shed 1 base and J 2 bases; nucleotides not matched to a gene: 5. This clone was detected only once. Only in-frame clones appear in the TCRdb table, and some are missing; sequencing was by immunoSEQ multiplex PCR. The table shows under 250,000 clones, with 70% to 90% occurring only once. V and J are TRBV19 and TRBJ2-1, with TRBD2 matching over 10 bases. Sample: peripheral blood. The TCR comes from a man in his forties or fifties with COVID-19, enrolled during active disease. The CDR3: CASSIGLAGDPYNEQFF. The CDR3 DNA is TGTGCCAGTAGTATAGGCCTAGCGGGAGACCCCTACAATGAGCAGTTCTTC.